Reported below is one T cell receptor beta chain. Its target is unknown. This sample was taken from a study of blood T cells in healthy people across ages. Sample-barcoded 5' priming and a J-beta primer mix drove a second PCR of 7 to 11 cycles. A tag from a template-switch adaptor with 12 random nucleotides marked each cDNA molecule. MiXCR, applied by TCRdb to the 5' RACE reads, yields one record per CDR3 protein. The profile shows 1.5 million to 2 million distinct CDR3 sequences, about 28% of them singletons. Findings and limits, study-wide: Across the age range, TCR beta diversity per million T cells fell in a roughly linear way.

Isolation per sample recovered at least 6.5 million PBMCs. CDR1 is SGHAT, CDR2 FQNNGV, per germline. Trimming removed 1 base from V and 3 bases from J, with 7 bases in between. The CDR3 extends over 13 amino acids. This TCR was recovered from a woman aged 25 to 39 in good health. The rearrangement joins TRBV11-2 to TRBJ2-7; D is undetermined. Sequencing was performed on blood. CDR3 loop: CASSLVIGYEQYF. As DNA, the CDR3 is TGTGCCAGCAGCTTAGTGATCGGCTACGAGCAGTACTTC.